This entry lists 26 T cell receptor beta chains sequenced from one sample in a study of cytomegalovirus exposure and HLA in healthy donors. The PCR was carried out with 60 Vbeta primers and 13 Jbeta primers. Generated by immunoSEQ multiplex PCR, the TCRdb table keeps only in-frame clones and is missing some. Altogether 110,000 to 150,000 clones are present, approximately 80% being singletons, with the ten largest covering 3.5% to 4.5%. Specimen: PBMCs. The receptors here all came from a woman in her 40s in good health and CMV-seropositive.

This clone has just a few counts. This sequence joins TRBV21-1 and TRBJ1-1; TRBD1 is the table's D call and was not checked against the DNA. TRBV21-1 is described as a pseudogene. This CDR3 region has 15 residues. The CDR3 loop is CASSTQGEQYTEAFF. The CDR3 DNA follows: TGTGCCAGCAGCACCCAGGGGGAGCAGTACACTGAAGCTTTCTTT.

The CDR3 region has the DNA TGCGCCAGCAGCTCGACTAGCGGGACGGGGGAGCTGTTTTTT. Residues: CASSSTSGTGELFF. This sequence joins TRBV5-1 and TRBJ2-2; 11 nucleotides align to TRBD2. Germline values: CDR1 SGHRS, CDR2 YFSETQ. The CDR3 has 14 residues. Losses at the gene ends were 3 bases for V and 8 bases for J; bases not matched to a gene: 3.

This clone was observed a single time. The genes are TRBV9 and TRBJ1-4; 9 bases are a match to TRBD1. The CDR3 contains 15 residues. V shed 7 bases and J 3 bases; nucleotides not matched to a gene: 7. The germline gives CDR1 SGDLS, CDR2 YYNGEE. In nucleotides, the CDR3 is TGTGCCAGCCGCGGAGGGACAGGGTCTAATGAAAAACTGTTTTTT. The encoded protein is CASRGGTGSNEKLFF.

V is TRBV18 and J is TRBJ2-5; 12 bases match TRBD2. V shed 5 bases, J shed 5 bases, and the junction held 9 bases outside the gene matches. Germline CDR1 reads KGHSH; CDR2 reads LQKENI. The CDR3 sequence is 16 residues long. DNA for the CDR3: TGTGCCAGCTCAACCCCTGGACTAGCGGGGACCGAGACCCAGTACTTC. As protein: CASSTPGLAGTETQYF.

This clone turned up a few times. This chain joins TRBV28 and TRBJ1-1; D gene uncertain. The germline V and J ends were trimmed by 6 bases and 1 base, with 12 bases remaining between them. Germline CDR1 reads MDHEN; CDR2 reads SYDVKM. The CDR3 spans 14 residues. The CDR3 protein is CASRIQRRNTEAFF. For the CDR3, the DNA is TGTGCCAGCAGGATCCAGAGGAGGAACACTGAAGCTTTCTTT. Combining the CDR3 with reference TRBV28 and TRBJ1-1 gives the whole variable domain DVKVTQSSRYLVKRTGEKVFLECVQDMDHENMFWYRQDPGLGLRLIYFSYDVKMKEKGDIPEGYSVSREKKERFSLILESASTNQTSMYLCASRIQRRNTEAFFGQGTRLTVV.

The J gene is TRBJ1-5, the V gene TRBV28; D may be TRBD1 (6 bases). Germline assignment: CDR1 MDHEN and CDR2 SYDVKM. The CDR3 loop spans 15 amino acids. V dropped 2 bases and J dropped 6 bases, with 14 bases sitting between them. The CDR3, as DNA: TGTGCCAGCAGTTTAACAGGGACGAGGATTCAGCCCCAGCATTTT. Protein product: CASSLTGTRIQPQHF.

The V and J genes are TRBV6-5 and TRBJ1-5, with D maybe TRBD1 (6 bases). The V gene's germline CDR1 is MNHEY and CDR2 SVGAGI. V was trimmed by 0 bases and J by 4 bases, leaving 10 bases between them. CDR3 length: 15 residues. CDR3 in amino acids: CASSYSGQLNQPQHF. CDR3 sequence (DNA): TGTGCCAGCAGTTACTCAGGACAGTTAAATCAGCCCCAGCATTTT.

The J gene is TRBJ1-6, the V gene TRBV7-9; D is undetermined. V was trimmed by 5 bases and J by 2 bases, leaving 10 bases between them. Germline values: CDR1 SEHNR, CDR2 FQNEAQ (reference sequence). This CDR3 comprises 15 residues. The CDR3 DNA reads TGTGCCAGCAGCCGTCCCGGGACCTATAATTCACCCCTCCACTTT. Amino acids: CASSRPGTYNSPLHF.

This clone was seen a single time. CDR3 DNA: TGTGCCAGCAGCTTAGTTCCAGATTTTTACGAGCAGTACTTC. Protein: CASSLVPDFYEQYF. This chain links TRBV7-9 with TRBJ2-7, with D uncertain. Germline CDR1 and CDR2: SEHNR and FQNEAQ (reference sequence). Trimming took off 1 base at V and 4 bases at J, with 11 bases between the two ends. The CDR3 consists of 14 residues. Full variable domain (missing parts from reference TRBV7-9 and TRBJ2-7): DTGVSQNPRHKITKRGQNVTFRCDPISEHNRLYWYRQTLGQGPEFLTYFQNEAQLEKSRLLSDRFSAERPKGSFSTLEIQRTEQGDSAMYLCASSLVPDFYEQYFGPGTRLTVT.

The rearrangement uses TRBV7-9 and TRBJ1-1; TRBD1 agrees at 7 bases. The CDR3 totals 15 residues. Per the germline V gene, CDR1 is SEHNR and CDR2 is FQNEAQ (reference sequence). With 1 base clipped from V and 5 bases from J, the junction kept 7 bases outside the gene matches. The CDR3 DNA follows: TGTGCCAGCAGCTTAGTATTGGACAGGATAACTGAAGCTTTCTTT. This codes for CASSLVLDRITEAFF. Supplemented by reference TRBV7-9 and TRBJ1-1, the full variable domain reads DTGVSQNPRHKITKRGQNVTFRCDPISEHNRLYWYRQTLGQGPEFLTYFQNEAQLEKSRLLSDRFSAERPKGSFSTLEIQRTEQGDSAMYLCASSLVLDRITEAFFGQGTRLTVV.

V gene TRBV27 combines with J gene TRBJ2-7; possibly TRBD2 for D (6 bases). The CDR3 spans 14 residues. Germline V CDR1 and CDR2: MNHEY, SMNVEV (reference sequence). Trimming stripped 6 bases from V and 2 bases from J, with 14 bases between. CDR3 in amino acids: CASRSAGLTYEQYF. CDR3 nucleotide sequence: TGTGCCAGCAGGTCGGCGGGGTTAACCTACGAGCAGTACTTC.

The chain is built from TRBV30 and TRBJ2-3; 7 bases align to TRBD1. Germline values: CDR1 GTSNPN, CDR2 SVGIG (reference sequence). Germline trimming cut 0 bases from V and 4 bases from J; bases unmatched to any gene: 1. CDR3 length: 13 residues. The CDR3 DNA reads as TGTGCCTGGAGTGTAGGGGGCGCAGATACGCAGTATTTT. Translation: CAWSVGGADTQYF.

This clone was picked up a small number of times. The CDR3 loop reads CASTDRAGLDNSPLHF. DNA for the CDR3: TGTGCCAGCACCGATCGGGCAGGGCTTGATAATTCACCCCTCCACTTT. The rearrangement joins TRBV4-2 to TRBJ1-6, with TRBD1 as a possible D gene (5 bases). The V gene lost 7 bases and the J gene lost 5 bases, with 18 bases spanning the gap. CDR3 length: 16 amino acids. Germline V CDR1 and CDR2: LGHNA, YNFKEQ.

The chain combines TRBV30 with TRBJ2-5; 7 positions agree with TRBD2. Germline V gene sequence: CDR1 GTSNPN, CDR2 SVGIG (reference sequence). This CDR3 region has 12 residues. The J segment lost 4 bases and the V segment lost 3 bases, leaving 2 bases of the junction unmatched. CDR3 in DNA: TGTGCCTGGAGGGGAGGGAGAGAGACCCAGTACTTC. Protein sequence: CAWRGGRETQYF.

V is TRBV6-5 and J is TRBJ1-4, with a weak D call TRBD1 (6 bases). The V gene's germline CDR1 is MNHEY and CDR2 SVGAGI. The CDR3 extends over 14 amino acids. The V gene lost 2 bases and the J gene lost 5 bases, with 9 bases spanning the gap. CDR3 sequence: CASSYEGTNEKLFF. CDR3 DNA: TGTGCCAGCAGTTACGAAGGGACAAATGAAAAACTGTTTTTT.

This clone was counted only a few times. Other DNA sequences in this sample translate to the same CDR3. The chain links TRBV19 to TRBJ2-2; the match to TRBD1 covers 7 bases. The CDR3 loop spans 17 amino acids. Looked up from germline, CDR1 is LNHDA and CDR2 is SQIVND (reference sequence). Trimming at V came to 6 bases and at J to 3 bases, leaving 13 bases not matched to a gene. CDR3 DNA sequence: TGTGCCAGTAGCATATACCCCCTGACAGGGCACACCGGGGAGCTGTTTTTT. Its translation: CASSIYPLTGHTGELFF.

V is TRBV28 and J is TRBJ2-1; 13 bases align to TRBD2. From germline, CDR1 is MDHEN and CDR2 SYDVKM. With V trimmed by 2 bases and J by 2 bases, 3 bases remained unmatched. CDR3 length: 17 residues. This CDR3 is CASSLRTSGRAYNEQFF. The CDR3 DNA is TGTGCCAGCAGTTTAAGGACTAGCGGGAGAGCCTACAATGAGCAGTTCTTC.

The V and J genes are TRBV9 and TRBJ2-7, with 7 bases that match TRBD2. Germline V gives CDR1 SGDLS, CDR2 YYNGEE. The CDR3 runs 15 residues. Losses at the gene ends were 0 bases for V and 7 bases for J; bases not matched to a gene: 10. The CDR3 DNA reads TGTGCCAGCAGCGTAGAATCTAGCGGTGGCTTTGAGCAGTACTTC. Translating gives CASSVESSGGFEQYF.

V and J are TRBV19 and TRBJ2-1; 13 nucleotides match TRBD2. V dropped 2 bases and J dropped 1; count of bases not matched to a gene: 14. The CDR3 covers 21 residues. From germline, CDR1 is LNHDA and CDR2 SQIVND (reference sequence). CDR3 residues: CASSIWAQGLAGTYSYNEQFF. CDR3 sequence (DNA): TGTGCCAGTAGTATATGGGCCCAGGGACTAGCGGGAACCTATTCCTACAATGAGCAGTTCTTC.

This clone occurred a few times. The rearrangement links TRBV27 to TRBJ1-2; 7 positions match TRBD1. CDR3 length: 13 amino acids. The germline gives CDR1 MNHEY, CDR2 SMNVEV (reference sequence). V dropped 6 bases and J dropped 3; count of bases not matched to a gene: 4. The CDR3 DNA sequence: TGTGCCAGCAGCCCGGACAGGTACTATGGCTACACCTTC. Protein product: CASSPDRYYGYTF.

This rearrangement joins TRBV5-1 to TRBJ2-5; D is perhaps TRBD1 (5 bases). Trimming left V 0 bases short and J 3 bases short, with 12 bases between. This CDR3 contains 15 residues. The germline gives CDR1 SGHRS, CDR2 YFSETQ. CDR3 amino acids: CASSLGRVQEETQYF. CDR3 nucleotide sequence: TGCGCCAGCAGCTTGGGTCGAGTACAGGAAGAGACCCAGTACTTC.

The chain recombines TRBV27 with TRBJ1-1; D is undetermined. This CDR3 has 13 residues. Germline CDR1 MNHEY, CDR2 SMNVEV (reference sequence). V was shortened by 4 bases and J by 4 bases, with 10 bases between the two germline ends. CDR3 amino acids: CASSYGGGTEAFF. CDR3 nucleotide sequence: TGTGCCAGCAGTTACGGTGGAGGCACTGAAGCTTTCTTT.

The genes are TRBV7-2 and TRBJ2-1; tentatively, D is TRBD1 (6 bases). Germline-derived CDR1 and CDR2 are SGHTA and FQGNSA. There are 15 residues in the CDR3. V was pared by 5 bases and J by 6 bases, with 17 bases between. For the CDR3, the DNA is TGTGCCAGCAGCCCCCAGGACAGAATGGGCAATGAGCAGTTCTTC. Its translation: CASSPQDRMGNEQFF.

The rearrangement joins TRBV7-9 to TRBJ1-1; TRBD1 matches 7 bases. V shed 5 bases and J 0 bases; nucleotides not matched to a gene: 3. Germline loops: CDR1 SEHNR, CDR2 FQNEAQ (reference sequence). The CDR3 spans 14 residues. The CDR3 protein is CASSPGQVNTEAFF. CDR3 sequence (DNA): TGTGCCAGCAGCCCTGGACAGGTGAACACTGAAGCTTTCTTT.

In the case of this clone: Lacking the conserved final phenylalanine or tryptophan, this CDR3 likely reflects a read error. The chain couples TRBV28 to TRBJ2-7, with a weak D call TRBD2 (6 bases). From germline, CDR1 is MDHEN and CDR2 SYDVKM. V gave up 2 bases and J gave up 6 bases, with 11 bases separating them. The CDR3 has 13 amino acids. As DNA, the CDR3 is TGTGCCAGCAGTTTAACCGGGACTGGCGAGCAGTACCTC. This translates into CASSLTGTGEQYL.

The V gene is TRBV18, the J gene TRBJ2-1, with 7 bases that match TRBD2. This CDR3 contains 15 residues. V shed 3 bases, J shed 0 bases, and the junction held 2 bases outside the gene matches. From germline, CDR1 is KGHSH and CDR2 LQKENI. In nucleotides, the CDR3 is TGTGCCAGCTCACCCCTAGCGGCCTCCTACAATGAGCAGTTCTTC. It codes for CASSPLAASYNEQFF.